This passage covers 10 T cell receptor beta chains from one sample sequenced in a study of T-cell reconstitution after alpha-beta-depleted transplantation in children. Preparing the TCRbeta library involved the use of unique molecular identifiers. Each CDR3 protein is one row after TCRdb ran MiXCR on the PCR reads. The table includes around 50,000 distinct CDR3 sequences, around half detected once. The input for sequencing was peripheral blood, taken before TCRalphabeta/CD19-depleted stem cell transplant. Receptor source: a boy in the first two years of life with SCID, due to receive a stem cell transplant.

This sequence joins TRBV5-1 and TRBJ2-6, with 8 positions matching TRBD1. V shed 9 bases and J 0 bases; nucleotides not matched to a gene: 8. Germline V gene data show CDR1 as SGHRS and CDR2 as YFSETQ. The CDR3 has 16 amino acids. The CDR3 nucleotides read TGCGCCACCTCGTCAGGGGGCAACTCTGGGGCCAACGTCCTGACTTTC. It yields the protein CATSSGGNSGANVLTF. Variable domain in full (rest from reference TRBV5-1 and TRBJ2-6): KAGVTQTPRYLIKTRGQQVTLSCSPISGHRSVSWYQQTPGQGLQFLFEYFSETQRNKGNFPGRFSGRQFSNSRSEMNVSTLELGDSALYLCATSSGGNSGANVLTFGAGSRLTVL.

This chain joins TRBV4-3 and TRBJ2-1; 9 nucleotides match TRBD1. The J segment lost 1 base and the V segment lost 1 base, leaving 8 bases of the junction unmatched. Germline CDR1 LGHNA, CDR2 YSLEER. The CDR3 length is 18 residues. The CDR3 sequence is CASSQGQGVFVSYNEQFF. As DNA, the CDR3 is TGCGCCAGCAGCCAAGGACAGGGGGTGTTCGTATCCTACAATGAGCAGTTCTTC.

This clonotype was counted ten times or more. V is TRBV5-1 and J is TRBJ2-1, with 8 bases that match TRBD1. The ends lost 5 bases at V and 8 bases at J; junction bases unmatched: 6. This CDR3 has 13 amino acids. Germline V gives CDR1 SGHRS, CDR2 YFSETQ. As DNA, the CDR3 is TGCGCCAGCAGAGGACAGGGTTTGCATGAGCAGTTCTTC. It is translated as CASRGQGLHEQFF. The full variable domain, rest sourced from reference TRBV5-1 and TRBJ2-1, is KAGVTQTPRYLIKTRGQQVTLSCSPISGHRSVSWYQQTPGQGLQFLFEYFSETQRNKGNFPGRFSGRQFSNSRSEMNVSTLELGDSALYLCASRGQGLHEQFFGPGTRLTVL.

This clonotype appeared a few times. V usage is TRBV20-1 and J usage is TRBJ2-7; possibly TRBD1 for D (6 bases). The CDR3 extends over 12 amino acids. In germline, CDR1 is DFQATT, CDR2 SNEGSKA (reference sequence). V was clipped by 3 bases and J by 9 bases, with 15 bases between them. CDR3 sequence (DNA): TGCAGTGCTAGTCCCCGGGACAAGAGGCAGTACTTC. Translated, it gives CSASPRDKRQYF.

This rearrangement joins TRBV5-1 to TRBJ2-1, with TRBD1 matching 7 bases. Germline lookup yields CDR1 SGHRS and CDR2 YFSETQ. Trimming cost V 2 bases and J 9 bases; bases outside gene matches: 8. CDR3 length: 14 residues. The CDR3 loop reads CASSLRQGPTEQFF. For the CDR3, the DNA is TGCGCCAGCAGCTTAAGACAGGGCCCAACTGAGCAGTTCTTC.

The rearrangement joins TRBV7-9 to TRBJ1-6, with TRBD1 identical over 10 bases. The CDR3 is made up of 16 amino acids. After removal of 4 bases from V and 9 bases from J, the junction contained 9 bases not matched to a gene. Germline CDR1 and CDR2: SEHNR and FQNEAQ (reference sequence). The CDR3 nucleotides are TGTGCCAGCAGCTCCTCCGGGACAGGGGTGGGTTCACCCCTCCACTTT. This sequence encodes CASSSSGTGVGSPLHF.

This clonotype was seen a handful of times. The V call is TRBV5-5, the J call TRBJ1-6; D gene uncertain. CDR3 length: 12 amino acids. V shed 4 bases and J shed 8 bases, with 7 bases lying between them. Per germline, CDR1 SGHKS and CDR2 YYEKEE (reference sequence). CDR3 protein: CASSHDHSPLHF. The DNA for the CDR3 is TGTGCCAGCAGCCACGACCATTCACCCCTCCACTTT.

This clonotype was detected only a few times. DNA for the CDR3: TGCGCCAGCAGCCAAGTATCTAATGAGCAGTTCTTC. The encoded protein is CASSQVSNEQFF. This chain uses TRBV4-1 with TRBJ2-1; D uncertain. Per the germline V gene, CDR1 is MGHRA and CDR2 is YSYEKL. This CDR3 is built from 12 residues. V was pared by 1 base and J by 7 bases, with 5 bases between.

V is TRBV5-1 and J is TRBJ1-4; possible D gene TRBD1, 6 bases. The CDR3 extends over 14 amino acids. Germline values: CDR1 SGHRS, CDR2 YFSETQ. The V gene lost 5 bases and the J gene lost 0 bases, with 8 bases spanning the gap. CDR3 DNA: TGCGCCAGCAGGAGGGGGACAACTAATGAAAAACTGTTTTTT. Encoded protein: CASRRGTTNEKLFF.

The chain joins TRBV28 to TRBJ1-5; D not certain. V shed 5 bases and J shed 7 bases, with 9 bases lying between them. Germline assignment: CDR1 MDHEN and CDR2 SYDVKM. CDR3 length: 12 amino acids. The CDR3 protein is CASSTLRQPQHF. The DNA of the CDR3 is TGTGCCAGCAGTACCCTCAGACAGCCCCAGCATTTT.